Below, 2 T cell receptor beta chains from the same sample are listed, as sequenced in a study of post-analysis software for immune sequencing data. Findings of the study overall: Relative to controls, patients had a handful of TRBV segments at higher frequency, with TRBV5-6, TRBV5-1 and TRBV20-1 among these.

Carried by the TCR beta cDNA libraries were unique molecular identifiers. TCRdb reprocessed the PCR reads via MiXCR and lists one record per CDR3 protein. The sample has fewer than 850,000 distinct CDR3 sequences, roughly 27% seen once. Their antigen targets remain unknown. The sequencing input was blood. These receptors were collected from a girl aged 10 to 17 with multiple sclerosis.

The table lists this clonotype with a few counts. The gene calls are TRBV29-1 and TRBJ1-2, with D unresolved. CDR3 size: 10 residues. The V end lost 8 bases, the J end lost 13 bases, and 17 bases lay between the germline ends. Germline loops: CDR1 SQVTM, CDR2 ANQGSEA. The CDR3 coding sequence is TGCAGCTCGGAGGAGGGTACCCCCACCTTC. It translates to CSSEEGTPTF.

This clonotype was seen more than once but under ten times. The rearrangement links TRBV28 to TRBJ2-5; 9 bases fit TRBD2. The V gene's germline CDR1 is MDHEN and CDR2 SYDVKM. The CDR3 sequence is 15 residues long. Trimming removed 6 bases from V and 5 bases from J; junction bases left unmatched: 10. In DNA form, the CDR3 reads TGTGCCAGCAGGATGGCGGGAGGGCTCTCGGAGACCCAGTACTTC. It translates to CASRMAGGLSETQYF.